Each of the 18 T cell receptor beta chains below was sequenced from the same sample in a study of identical twins. One entry per CDR3 protein, called by TCRdb with MiXCR from the 5' RACE reads. The table has roughly 1,500,000 distinct CDR3 sequences, about 30% seen once. Sequenced: cord blood. These receptors came from a newborn girl in good health.

This rearrangement joins TRBV9 to TRBJ1-2, with 9 bases that match TRBD1. CDR3 length equals 15 residues. The ends lost 2 bases at V and 4 bases at J; junction bases unmatched: 6. Germline loops: CDR1 SGDLS, CDR2 YYNGEE. CDR3 coding DNA: TGTGCCAGCAGCGTTAATACAGGGGGCCGCTATGGCTACACCTTC. It is translated as CASSVNTGGRYGYTF. Full variable domain (remainder filled in from reference TRBV9 and TRBJ1-2): DSGVTQTPKHLITATGQRVTLRCSPRSGDLSVYWYQQSLDQGLQFLIQYYNGEERAKGNILERFSAQQFPDLHSELNLSSLELGDSALYFCASSVNTGGRYGYTFGSGTRLTVV.

This CDR3 reads CSAREPITDTQYF. The CDR3 DNA sequence: TGCAGTGCTAGGGAGCCAATCACAGATACGCAGTATTTT. The V and J genes are TRBV20-1 and TRBJ2-3, with D uncertain. Trimming cost V 3 bases and J 2 bases, with 9 bases left between them. The CDR3 extends over 13 amino acids. Germline CDR1 reads DFQATT; CDR2 reads SNEGSKA (reference sequence).

At least ten counts were recorded for this clonotype. J is TRBJ2-7 and V is TRBV28, with 9 bases fitting TRBD1. V lost 6 bases and J lost 1; bases outside the gene matches: 4. This CDR3 is built from 14 residues. Germline lookup yields CDR1 MDHEN and CDR2 SYDVKM. The CDR3 here is CASSRDRVSYEQYF. The DNA of the CDR3 is TGTGCCAGCAGCCGGGACAGGGTTTCCTACGAGCAGTACTTC.

The genes are TRBV3-1 and TRBJ1-3; D remains ambiguous. With 1 base removed from V and 7 bases from J, the gap between germline ends came to 5 bases. Looked up from germline, CDR1 is LGHDT and CDR2 is YNNKEL (reference sequence). The CDR3 runs 12 residues. CDR3 DNA: TGTGCCAGCAGCCAAGTCACTAACACCATATATTTT. This translates into CASSQVTNTIYF.

The chain combines TRBV6-1 with TRBJ2-1; 9 nucleotides align to TRBD2. This CDR3 is built from 16 residues. CDR1 and CDR2 (germline): MNHNS, SASEGT. J was trimmed by 4 bases and V by 7 bases; bases with no gene match: 11. In DNA, the CDR3 is TGTGCCAGCACCCCCTCGACTAGCGGAAAATACAATGAGCAGTTCTTC. Amino acid sequence: CASTPSTSGKYNEQFF.

This clonotype was picked up a small number of times. Written as DNA, the CDR3 is TGTGCCAGCAGTTACTTCCCCGGGACTAACCAAGAGACCCAGTACTTC. Translating gives CASSYFPGTNQETQYF. The gene calls are TRBV6-5 and TRBJ2-5, with 7 bases that match TRBD2. Trimming took 1 base from V and 0 from J; bases not matched to a gene: 5. This CDR3 is built from 16 residues. Germline V gene sequence: CDR1 MNHEY, CDR2 SVGAGI.

A single count supports this clonotype. The rearrangement joins TRBV1 to TRBJ2-7; TRBD1 reflects the table's D call only, with no check against the DNA. TRBV1 is described as a pseudogene. This CDR3 has 15 residues. The CDR3 DNA reads as TGCACCAGCACGGACCCGACAGGGGTGACCTACGAGCAGTACTTC. Translating gives CTSTDPTGVTYEQYF.

The J gene is TRBJ2-5, the V gene TRBV29-1; 11 bases are shared with TRBD2. CDR1 is SQVTM, CDR2 ANQGSEA, per germline. The trim removed 5 bases at V and 11 bases at J, leaving 19 bases unmatched. The CDR3 is made up of 16 amino acids. The chain's CDR3 is CSVNPLAGGPYNEQYF. CDR3 in DNA: TGCAGCGTTAATCCTCTAGCGGGAGGTCCCTACAATGAGCAGTACTTC.

The CDR3 DNA follows: TGTGCCAGCAGCCCGGGACAGCGCGCTGACAATGAGCAGTTCTTC. This sequence encodes CASSPGQRADNEQFF. The chain employs TRBV7-9 and TRBJ2-1; the match to TRBD1 covers 7 bases. The V segment lost 5 bases and the J segment 5 bases; nucleotides outside the gene matches: 9. The CDR3 covers 15 residues. The germline CDR1 and CDR2 sequences are SEHNR and FQNEAQ (reference sequence).

About this clonotype itself: One end of the junction varies from germline; a read error may be responsible. V usage is TRBV6-5 and J usage is TRBJ1-2; tentative D call: TRBD1 (5 bases). Per the germline V gene, CDR1 is MNHEY and CDR2 is SVGAGI. This CDR3 comprises 12 residues. The CDR3 loop is CASGARVYDYTF. In DNA form, the CDR3 reads TGTGCCAGCGGGGCACGCGTCTATGACTACACCTTC.

In its sample, this clonotype was seen once. The V gene is TRBV18, the J gene TRBJ1-1; unclear D gene. V was shortened by 3 bases and J by 5 bases, with 13 bases between the two germline ends. The CDR3 length is 14 residues. Germline V gives CDR1 KGHSH, CDR2 LQKENI. The CDR3 loop is CASSPPRQVTEAFF. Written as DNA, the CDR3 is TGTGCCAGCTCACCGCCACGCCAGGTTACTGAAGCTTTCTTT.

This clonotype has only a few counts. The chain couples TRBV21-1 to TRBJ2-7; TRBD1 is the table's D call, not checked against the DNA. TRBV21-1 is deemed a pseudogene. The CDR3 is made up of 16 amino acids. DNA of the CDR3: TGTGCCAGCAGCAAATCCTGTAGCGGGACCACCTACGAGCAGTACTTC. Translating gives CASSKSCSGTTYEQYF.

This clonotype was seen a few times. The chain is built from TRBV20-1 and TRBJ1-2; 11 positions agree with TRBD1. This CDR3 has 16 residues. The V gene's germline CDR1 is DFQATT and CDR2 SNEGSKA (reference sequence). The V gene end was trimmed by 0 bases and the J gene end by 4 bases; junction bases not matched to a gene: 7. This chain's CDR3 is CSARDSSGQGAYGYTF. In DNA form, the CDR3 reads TGCAGTGCTAGAGATTCCTCCGGACAGGGGGCCTATGGCTACACCTTC.

This clonotype has more than one count but fewer than ten. This chain uses TRBV28 with TRBJ1-5; 8 nucleotides agree with TRBD1. This CDR3 region has 14 residues. Trimming took 6 bases from V and 6 from J; bases not matched to a gene: 7. The germline gives CDR1 MDHEN, CDR2 SYDVKM. The CDR3 DNA sequence: TGTGCCAGCAGCACAGGACAGGGAAGTCAGCCCCAGCATTTT. This encodes CASSTGQGSQPQHF. The full variable domain, its missing parts supplied by reference TRBV28 and TRBJ1-5, is DVKVTQSSRYLVKRTGEKVFLECVQDMDHENMFWYRQDPGLGLRLIYFSYDVKMKEKGDIPEGYSVSREKKERFSLILESASTNQTSMYLCASSTGQGSQPQHFGDGTRLSIL.

This clonotype was seen a few times. The V gene is TRBV11-2, the J gene TRBJ2-1, with 12 bases fitting TRBD1. Germline V gives CDR1 SGHAT, CDR2 FQNNGV. The CDR3 contains 16 residues. V shed 4 bases and J 7 bases; nucleotides not matched to a gene: 8. The CDR3 region is CASSSTGTGGENEQFF. The CDR3 nucleotides read TGTGCCAGCAGCTCTACCGGGACAGGGGGCGAGAATGAGCAGTTCTTC. Full variable domain (rest looked up from reference TRBV11-2 and TRBJ2-1): EAGVAQSPRYKIIEKRQSVAFWCNPISGHATLYWYQQILGQGPKLLIQFQNNGVVDDSQLPKDRFSAERLKGVDSTLKIQPAKLEDSAVYLCASSSTGTGGENEQFFGPGTRLTVL.

The gene calls are TRBV4-1 and TRBJ1-1, with a possible D match to TRBD1 (5 bases). V lost 0 bases and J lost 4, with 15 bases in between. The germline gives CDR1 MGHRA, CDR2 YSYEKL. The CDR3 sequence is 16 residues long. The CDR3 DNA reads TGCGCCAGCAGCCAAGATTGGATCGTAGGGGTCACTGAAGCTTTCTTT. Translation: CASSQDWIVGVTEAFF.

Concerning this clonotype: One junction end does not reproduce the germline sequence, and a read error may be involved. The chain has TRBV7-9 and TRBJ1-2; a weak D match, TRBD1 (5 bases). The CDR3 is made up of 14 amino acids. The V gene's germline CDR1 is SEHNR and CDR2 FQNEAQ (reference sequence). CDR3 protein: CACSFGGESYGYTF. The DNA for the CDR3 is TGTGCCTGCAGCTTTGGAGGGGAGAGCTATGGCTACACCTTC.

A note on this clonotype: The junction departs from the called germline gene at one end, perhaps through a read error. V and J are TRBV6-2 or TRBV6-3 and TRBJ2-7; possibly TRBD1 or TRBD2 for D (6 bases each). Germline CDR1 and CDR2: MNHEY and SVGEGT. This CDR3 region has 14 residues. CDR3 nucleotides: TGTGCCAGCGGTTACTCCAGGGGAGGCTACGAGCAGTACTTC. Its translation: CASGYSRGGYEQYF.